This T cell receptor beta chain was sequenced for a study of Ad26.COV2.S vaccination and SARS-CoV-2 variants. Study as a whole: Of the COV1001 trial arms, the Ad26.COV2.S arm included the donor.

About this clone itself: The target antigen is unknown.

Trimming pared 0 bases from V and 6 bases from J, leaving 9 bases between. CDR3 size: 14 residues. CDR1 is SGDLS, CDR2 YYNGEE, per germline. Data came from immunoSEQ multiplex PCR; TCRdb stores just in-frame clones and leaves some out. The sample contains around 450,000 clones, nearly 90% of which appear only once. The treatment is: 15 to 20 received Ad26.COV2.S at low or high dose, single or two shots; about 5 received placebo; per-sample allocation not given. Sampling was done on day 63 after the first vaccine or placebo injection. Boston hosted the donor, who was an adult aged 18-55 years. General observations from the study: Spike-specific TCR breadth was greater after Ad26.COV2.S than placebo. Estimates derived from TCR breadth and depth analyses may have underestimated total T cell responses.

This rearrangement joins TRBV9 to TRBJ1-4; possible D gene TRBD1, 6 bases. Sample: peripheral blood, taken in a trial of Ad26.COV2.S vaccine versus placebo. This clonotype was sampled from a person aged 18-65 years who received the Ad26.COV2.S COVID-19 vaccine or a placebo. The CDR3 sequence: CASSVATGDEKLFF. The CDR3 DNA reads TGTGCCAGCAGCGTAGCGACAGGCGATGAAAAACTGTTTTTT.